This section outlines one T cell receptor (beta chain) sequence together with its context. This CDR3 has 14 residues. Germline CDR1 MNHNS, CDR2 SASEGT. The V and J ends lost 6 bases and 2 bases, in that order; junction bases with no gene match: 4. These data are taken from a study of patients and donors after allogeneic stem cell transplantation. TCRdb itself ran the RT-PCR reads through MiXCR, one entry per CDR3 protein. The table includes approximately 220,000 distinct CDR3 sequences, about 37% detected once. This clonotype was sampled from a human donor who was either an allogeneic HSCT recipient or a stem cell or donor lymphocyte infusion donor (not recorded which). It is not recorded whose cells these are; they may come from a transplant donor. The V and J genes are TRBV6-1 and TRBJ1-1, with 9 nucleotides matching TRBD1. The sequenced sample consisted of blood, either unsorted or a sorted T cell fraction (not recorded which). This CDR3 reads CASRMDRGNTEAFF. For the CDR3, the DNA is TGTGCCAGCAGGATGGACAGGGGTAACACTGAAGCTTTCTTT.